Below, 7 T cell receptor beta chains from the same sample are listed, as sequenced in a study of blood T cell repertoires in COVID-19. Here immunoSEQ multiplex PCR was the method, and the copy in TCRdb shows in-frame clones only, minus some. The repertoire includes 150,000 to 200,000 clones, approximately 92% of them detected once, and approximately 4.8% sits in the top ten. What was sequenced was peripheral blood. The source of these receptors is a man younger than 45 with COVID-19, enrolled during active disease.

The CDR3 here is CASSVATGGSSYNEQFF. The CDR3 DNA is TGTGCCAGCAGCGTAGCTACAGGAGGGAGCTCCTACAATGAGCAGTTCTTC. The V and J genes are TRBV9 and TRBJ2-1; D may be TRBD2 (6 bases). Trimming shortened V by 0 bases and J by 0 bases, and 13 bases separated the two germline ends. CDR3 length: 17 residues. Germline CDR1 reads SGDLS; CDR2 reads YYNGEE.

This sequence joins TRBV2 and TRBJ2-1, with 12 positions matching TRBD2. This CDR3 is built from 14 residues. CDR1 and CDR2 from the germline V gene are SNHLY and FYNNEI. The V and J ends lost 2 bases and 7 bases, in that order; junction bases with no gene match: 0. Written as DNA, the CDR3 is TGTGCCAGCAGTGAAACTAGCGGGAGGAATGAGCAGTTCTTC. Translated: CASSETSGRNEQFF.

The genes are TRBV2 and TRBJ2-1, with a tentative D call TRBD1 (5 bases). The CDR3 is 14 amino acids. V gave up 2 bases and J gave up 0 bases, with 5 bases separating them. Looked up from germline, CDR1 is SNHLY and CDR2 is FYNNEI. DNA for the CDR3: TGTGCCAGCAGTGAACAGGGCTCCTACAATGAGCAGTTCTTC. This codes for CASSEQGSYNEQFF.

The V and J genes are TRBV6-1 and TRBJ1-6, with TRBD1 matching over 7 bases. This CDR3 contains 15 residues. The junction had 3 bases not matched to a gene; V was cut back by 1 base and J by 6 bases. Germline lookup yields CDR1 MNHNS and CDR2 SASEGT. The CDR3 DNA reads as TGTGCCAGCAGTGAAGGACAGGGATCTAATTCACCCCTCCACTTT. Protein sequence: CASSEGQGSNSPLHF.

The rearrangement joins TRBV5-1 to TRBJ1-2; TRBD1 matches at 7 bases. The CDR3 sequence is 16 residues long. Germline CDR1 is SGHRS and CDR2 is YFSETQ. The J segment lost 4 bases and the V segment lost 2 bases, leaving 11 bases of the junction unmatched. Here the CDR3 DNA reads TGCGCCAGCAGCTTTGGATTAGGGGGCAGTAGCTATGGCTACACCTTC. Translating it yields CASSFGLGGSSYGYTF.

The chain links TRBV9 to TRBJ1-2; D ambiguous. Trimming removed 3 bases at V and 4 bases at J, with 16 bases between. Looked up from germline, CDR1 is SGDLS and CDR2 is YYNGEE. This CDR3 has 15 residues. DNA of the CDR3: TGTGCCAGCAGCGAAGCCCCGGCGGTTACCTATGGCTACACCTTC. It encodes CASSEAPAVTYGYTF.

This sequence joins TRBV7-3 and TRBJ1-1; TRBD1 matches at 7 bases. The CDR3 is made up of 17 amino acids. V lost 6 bases, J lost 0 bases, and 13 bases stayed unmatched. Germline V gene lookup returns CDR1 SGHTA and CDR2 FQGTGA. CDR3 DNA sequence: TGTGCCAGCAGTCGTTACAGGGGTGGGCCAATGAACACTGAAGCTTTCTTT. Protein sequence: CASSRYRGGPMNTEAFF.